Listed below are T cell receptor beta chains from one sample, sequenced in a study of blood T cell repertoires in COVID-19. Data came from immunoSEQ multiplex PCR; TCRdb stores just in-frame clones and leaves some out. The profile shows some 150,000 clones, roughly 80% of them singletons. The source material was peripheral blood. The receptors here all came from a man aged 45-60 years with active or convalescent COVID-19. Both conserved end residues are part of each CDR3. The D gene is left open where the match is weak. Size tells how often a clone was seen (once, few, many) or the class of an expanded clone, and some rows leave it out.

clone_size | j_call | d_call | v_call | cdr3_aa | cdr3_nt
. | TRBJ2-4 | TRBD1 | TRBV19 | CASSITQGGQNIQYF | TGTGCCAGTAGTATCACACAGGGGGGACAGAACATTCAGTACTTC
. | TRBJ1-1 | . | TRBV5-1 | CASSLEQGEGTEAFF | TGCGCCAGCAGCTTGGAACAGGGAGAAGGTACTGAAGCTTTCTTT
once | TRBJ1-1 | . | TRBV19 | CASSIIGGTEAFF | TGTGCCAGTAGTATAATAGGGGGCACTGAAGCTTTCTTT
. | TRBJ2-3 | TRBD2 | TRBV29-1 | CSVETGGGTDTQYF | TGCAGCGTTGAGACGGGAGGGGGCACAGATACGCAGTATTTT
. | TRBJ2-3 | . | TRBV3-1/TRBV3-2 | CASSQDLSADTQYF | TGTGCCAGCAGCCAGGATTTAAGCGCAGATACGCAGTATTTT
. | TRBJ1-3 | . | TRBV5-1 | CASSWAFTGNTIYF | TGCGCCAGCAGCTGGGCGTTTACTGGAAACACCATATATTTT
. | TRBJ2-3 | . | TRBV6-5 | CASSPALAGTDTQYF | TGTGCCAGCAGCCCCGCGTTAGCGGGCACAGATACGCAGTATTTT
. | TRBJ2-1 | . | TRBV27 | CASTPGVSYNEQFF | TGTGCCAGCACCCCGGGGGTGAGCTACAATGAGCAGTTCTTC
. | TRBJ1-6 | TRBD1 | TRBV28 | CASSLVKGAGSPLHF | TGTGCCAGCAGTTTAGTTAAGGGGGCAGGGTCACCCCTCCACTTT
. | TRBJ2-1 | . | TRBV19 | CASRGLVSSGEQFF | TGTGCCAGTCGAGGTTTGGTGTCGAGTGGGGAGCAGTTCTTC
. | TRBJ1-4 | TRBD1 | TRBV5-1 | CASSSTGGVREKLFF | TGCGCCAGCAGCTCGACAGGGGGGGTGCGTGAAAAACTGTTTTTT
. | TRBJ2-1 | TRBD1 | TRBV7-3 | CASSQGQNNEQFF | TGTGCCAGCAGCCAGGGACAGAACAATGAGCAGTTCTTC
. | TRBJ1-4 | . | TRBV6-6 | CASSRQLTNEKLFF | TGTGCCAGCAGTCGACAACTAACTAATGAAAAACTGTTTTTT
few | TRBJ1-3 | . | TRBV7-9 | CASSLALGQGGGNTIYF | TGTGCCAGCAGCTTAGCCCTGGGGCAGGGCGGTGGAAACACCATATATTTT
few | TRBJ2-5 | TRBD2 | TRBV24-1 | CATSASGFPWETQYF | TGTGCCACCAGTGCTAGCGGCTTTCCTTGGGAGACCCAGTACTTC
once | TRBJ1-6 | . | TRBV5-4 | CASSPLGGKGVALHF | TGTGCCAGCAGCCCCCTTGGGGGGAAAGGAGTAGCCCTCCACTTT
. | TRBJ2-7 | . | TRBV3-1/TRBV3-2 | CASSQEEQRQYF | TGTGCCAGCAGCCAAGAGGAGCAGAGGCAGTACTTC
. | TRBJ1-2 | . | TRBV27 | CASSSPTGYGYTF | TGTGCCAGCAGTTCCCCGACAGGCTATGGCTACACCTTC
. | TRBJ2-7 | TRBD1 | TRBV7-2 | CASSLGGTGLSYEQYF | TGTGCCAGCAGCTTAGGAGGGACAGGCCTATCCTACGAGCAGTACTTC
. | TRBJ2-7 | . | TRBV4-2 | CASSQETGYEQYF | TGTGCCAGCAGCCAAGAAACGGGGTACGAGCAGTACTTC
few | TRBJ2-1 | . | TRBV24-1 | CATSDPGTSGQGGEQFF | TGTGCCACCAGTGATCCGGGGACTAGCGGACAGGGGGGCGAGCAGTTCTTC
. | TRBJ1-1 | TRBD1 | TRBV19 | CASSTRQGGTEAFF | TGTGCCAGTAGTACCCGACAGGGTGGGACTGAAGCTTTCTTT
. | TRBJ2-1 | TRBD2 | TRBV9 | CASSPRLAAYNEQFF | TGTGCCAGCAGCCCCCGACTAGCGGCCTACAATGAGCAGTTCTTC
. | TRBJ1-5 | TRBD1 | TRBV7-2 | CASSLRDRGLLSNQPQHF | TGTGCCAGCAGCCTCCGGGACAGGGGGCTACTTAGCAATCAGCCCCAGCATTTT
. | TRBJ1-5 | . | TRBV28 | CASSLGALGQPQHF | TGTGCCAGCAGTCTGGGGGCGCTGGGTCAGCCCCAGCATTTT
. | TRBJ2-7 | TRBD1 | TRBV28 | CASRLITGGPYEQYF | TGTGCCAGCAGATTAATAACAGGGGGGCCCTACGAGCAGTACTTC
once | TRBJ2-7 | TRBD2 | TRBV5-1 | CASSFWKAGVSHEQYF | TGCGCCAGCAGCTTTTGGAAAGCGGGAGTATCCCACGAGCAGTACTTC
. | TRBJ1-5 | . | TRBV19 | CASTGGFNQPQHF | TGTGCCAGTACGGGTGGGTTCAATCAGCCCCAGCATTTT
. | TRBJ1-1 | . | TRBV28 | CASSFTEEAFF | TGTGCCAGCAGTTTTACCGAGGAAGCTTTCTTT
. | TRBJ1-6 | TRBD1 | TRBV6-2/TRBV6-3 | CASSYGTGISPLHF | TGTGCCAGCAGTTACGGGACAGGGATTTCACCCCTCCACTTT
. | TRBJ1-5 | . | TRBV19 | CASSYGHDSNQPQHF | TGTGCCAGTAGTTACGGACACGATAGCAATCAGCCCCAGCATTTT
. | TRBJ2-1 | TRBD1 | TRBV5-4 | CASSSGTGDYNEQFF | TGTGCCAGCAGCTCAGGGACAGGGGACTACAATGAGCAGTTCTTC
. | TRBJ2-1 | . | TRBV3-1/TRBV3-2 | CASSQDRRAPTYNEQFF | TGTGCCAGCAGCCAAGATAGAAGAGCACCTACCTACAATGAGCAGTTCTTC
. | TRBJ1-2 | . | TRBV7-8 | CASSLDSNYGYTF | TGTGCCAGCAGCTTAGACAGCAACTATGGCTACACCTTC
. | TRBJ1-2 | . | TRBV27 | CASSLSGGLNYGYTF | TGTGCCAGCAGTTTATCTGGGGGACTTAACTATGGCTACACCTTC
. | TRBJ2-7 | . | TRBV28 | CASCLRAAGGPTRPYEQYF | TGTGCCAGCTGTTTACGGGCGGCGGGTGGGCCGACACGCCCCTACGAGCAGTACTTC
. | TRBJ2-7 | . | TRBV28 | CASQGGLGFDEQYF | TGTGCCAGCCAGGGGGGACTAGGGTTCGACGAGCAGTACTTC
. | TRBJ2-2 | TRBD2 | TRBV2 | CASRLAGGAGELFF | TGTGCCAGCAGACTAGCGGGAGGGGCCGGGGAGCTGTTTTTT
. | TRBJ2-7 | TRBD2 | TRBV11-2 | CASSPSGMDSYEQYF | TGTGCCAGCAGTCCGAGCGGGATGGACTCCTACGAGCAGTACTTC
. | TRBJ2-7 | TRBD2 | TRBV6-5 | CASSYGLEGEQYF | TGTGCCAGCAGTTACGGACTAGAAGGCGAGCAGTACTTC
. | TRBJ2-5 | TRBD1 | TRBV19 | CASSGETGGGDQETQYF | TGTGCCAGTAGTGGGGAGACAGGGGGAGGAGACCAAGAGACCCAGTACTTC
. | TRBJ2-7 | . | TRBV2 | CASRLVYYEQYF | TGTGCCAGTAGACTAGTATACTACGAGCAGTACTTC
few | TRBJ2-7 | . | TRBV6-6 | CASLTPGPAGEQYF | TGTGCCAGCTTGACCCCGGGACCTGCGGGGGAGCAGTACTTC
. | TRBJ2-7 | TRBD2 | TRBV28 | CASSSMGGFSYEQYF | TGTGCCAGCAGCTCGATGGGGGGGTTTTCCTACGAGCAGTACTTC
. | TRBJ2-2 | . | TRBV3-1/TRBV3-2 | CASSQVGELFF | TGTGCCAGCAGCCAAGTAGGGGAGCTGTTTTTT
. | TRBJ2-5 | . | TRBV30 | CAWSLQQVTQYF | TGTGCCTGGAGTCTCCAACAGGTGACCCAGTACTTC
once | TRBJ2-1 | TRBD2 | TRBV7-2 | CASSARRLAAHNEQFF | TGTGCCAGCAGCGCCCGCCGACTAGCGGCCCACAATGAGCAGTTCTTC
. | TRBJ1-1 | TRBD1 | TRBV30 | CAWSGQGEAFF | TGTGCCTGGAGTGGGCAGGGGGAGGCTTTCTTT
. | TRBJ1-5 | . | TRBV28 | CASSRGNQPQHF | TGTGCCAGCAGTCGCGGCAATCAGCCCCAGCATTTT
. | TRBJ2-1 | TRBD2 | TRBV5-1 | CASSLGGLADLYNEQFF | TGCGCCAGCAGCTTGGGGGGCCTAGCGGATCTCTACAATGAGCAGTTCTTC
. | TRBJ2-2 | . | TRBV5-1 | CASSSQGNTGELFF | TGCGCCAGCAGTTCACAGGGGAACACCGGGGAGCTGTTTTTT
. | TRBJ2-2 | . | TRBV27 | CASRPGGRYTGELFF | TGTGCCAGCAGGCCAGGAGGGAGATACACCGGGGAGCTGTTTTTT
. | TRBJ2-7 | TRBD1 | TRBV5-1 | CASSPVPGTAPYEQYF | TGCGCCAGCAGTCCTGTACCCGGGACAGCCCCCTACGAGCAGTACTTC
once | TRBJ2-1 | . | TRBV29-1 | CSVAGGRGNHNEQFF | TGCAGCGTCGCGGGGGGCAGGGGGAACCACAATGAGCAGTTCTTC
. | TRBJ2-7 | TRBD1 | TRBV28 | CATETGTEPYEQYF | TGTGCCACCGAGACCGGGACAGAGCCCTACGAGCAGTACTTC
. | TRBJ1-2 | TRBD1 | TRBV27 | CASSTGQGAGYTF | TGTGCCAGCAGCACGGGACAGGGGGCTGGCTACACCTTC
. | TRBJ1-2 | . | TRBV4-1 | CASSQDYTSGGYTF | TGCGCCAGCAGCCAAGATTACACATCAGGAGGCTACACCTTC